This record looks at one T cell receptor beta chain sequence and its context. The data originate from a study of blood T cell repertoires in COVID-19. Looking at the study overall: COVID-19 samples from acute and convalescent phases originated in the United States, Italy and Spain. PBMCs, B-cell-depleted T cells, or T cells provided the cDNA or gDNA that made up the material.

The CDR3 contains 15 residues. V dropped 5 bases and J dropped 6; count of bases not matched to a gene: 12. Germline lookup yields CDR1 SGHRS and CDR2 YFSETQ. In the original processing: Using reference gene primer amplification, nucleated cell counts were estimated. TCRdb's table, derived via immunoSEQ multiplex PCR, lists solely in-frame clones and lacks some. That table is the source of V, J and clone size, and D and trimming were worked out from the DNA. The sample lists 150,000 to 200,000 clones, over 80% occurring once. Sequencing was carried out using peripheral blood. The clonotype comes from a woman older than 75 with active or convalescent COVID-19. The chain has TRBV5-1 and TRBJ1-2; 8 bases are a match to TRBD1. The CDR3 here is CASSRSLDRANGYTF. The CDR3 region has the DNA TGCGCCAGCAGTCGGTCGTTGGACAGGGCTAATGGCTACACCTTC.